Following are 3 T cell receptor beta chains from one sample sequenced in a study of blood T cells in healthy people across ages. The second PCR ran roughly 7 to 12 cycles with a sample-barcoded 5' primer and J-beta primers. One entry per CDR3 protein, called by TCRdb with MiXCR from the 5' RACE reads. Seen here are 600,000 or so distinct CDR3 sequences, about 28% observed once, and the top ten hold 15% to 19%. The sequencing sample was made of blood. The origin of the receptors is a woman aged 80 or over in good health.

In this sample, this clonotype turned up a few times. The rearrangement links TRBV11-1 to TRBJ1-1, with unresolved D. The CDR3 extends over 13 amino acids. Per the germline V gene, CDR1 is SGHAT and CDR2 is FQDESV (reference sequence). V lost 5 bases and J lost 0, with 7 bases in between. The CDR3 region has the DNA TGTGCCAGCAGCGCCAGGATGAACACTGAAGCTTTCTTT. This gives the protein CASSARMNTEAFF.

This clonotype has a count of ten or more. The chain uses TRBV7-3 and TRBJ2-7; D perhaps matches TRBD2 (6 bases). The CDR3 consists of 15 residues. Germline V gene sequence: CDR1 SGHTA, CDR2 FQGTGA. The germline V and J ends were trimmed by 0 bases and 3 bases, with 12 bases remaining between them. The CDR3 protein is CASSLTSGEGYEQYF. DNA of the CDR3: TGTGCCAGCAGCTTAACGTCGGGAGAGGGCTACGAGCAGTACTTC.

Ten or more counts support this clonotype. The chain combines TRBV7-9 with TRBJ2-7; D perhaps matches TRBD1 (6 bases). V shed 3 bases and J shed 1 base, with 16 bases lying between them. CDR1 SEHNR and CDR2 FQNEAQ come from the germline V gene (reference sequence). There are 16 residues in the CDR3. This CDR3 reads CASSLAAGATSYEQYF. The CDR3 DNA follows: TGTGCCAGCAGCTTGGCAGCAGGGGCGACTTCCTACGAGCAGTACTTC.